This entry lists 26 T cell receptor beta chains sequenced from one sample in a study of T cells in Graves' hyperthyroidism and ophthalmopathy. Template material for amplifying TCR beta CDR3 regions consisted of RNA transcripts. When the TCR CDR3 underwent first-round RT-PCR, the HTBI primer set was used. Each CDR3 protein gets one entry after TCRdb re-called the multiplex PCR reads with MiXCR. The sample yields about 400,000 distinct CDR3 sequences, about 15% seen once. The sequenced sample was blood. The receptors stem from a woman aged 30 to 39 with Graves' hyperthyroidism.

In this sample, this clonotype turned up a few times. The genes are TRBV25-1 and TRBJ1-1, with 8 bases matching TRBD1. Germline CDR1 and CDR2: MGHDK and SYGVNS. The junction had 4 bases not matched to a gene; V was cut back by 5 bases and J by 5 bases. CDR3 length equals 13 residues. For the CDR3, the DNA is TGTGCCAGCAGTCGGACAGGGATTACTGAAGCTTTCTTT. Translating it yields CASSRTGITEAFF.

This clonotype was counted many times. This chain links TRBV28 with TRBJ2-2; D is uncertain. CDR1 is MDHEN and CDR2 is SYDVKM in the germline V gene. With 7 bases removed from V and 0 bases from J, the gap between germline ends came to 9 bases. The CDR3 contains 14 residues. The CDR3 DNA follows: TGTGCCAGCACTAGGGTCTCGAACACCGGGGAGCTGTTTTTT. Protein: CASTRVSNTGELFF.

This clonotype was found a few times. DNA of the CDR3: TGTGCCAACTCCCGGGAAGGCAGGGAATACAAAAGCACTGAAGCTTTCTTT. It encodes CANSREGREYKSTEAFF. This rearrangement joins TRBV18 to TRBJ1-1; maybe TRBD1 (5 bases). Germline CDR1 is KGHSH and CDR2 is LQKENI. The length of the CDR3 is 17 residues. V lost 10 bases and J 4 bases, leaving 28 bases between the germline ends.

This chain links TRBV9 with TRBJ2-1, with D maybe TRBD2 (5 bases). This CDR3 contains 14 residues. Trimming stripped 4 bases from V and 1 base from J, with 9 bases between. Germline V CDR1 and CDR2: SGDLS, YYNGEE. CDR3 amino acids: CASSTRESYNEQFF. For the CDR3, the DNA is TGTGCCAGCAGCACAAGGGAGTCCTACAATGAGCAGTTCTTC. Supplemented by reference TRBV9 and TRBJ2-1, the full variable domain reads DSGVTQTPKHLITATGQRVTLRCSPRSGDLSVYWYQQSLDQGLQFLIQYYNGEERAKGNILERFSAQQFPDLHSELNLSSLELGDSALYFCASSTRESYNEQFFGPGTRLTVL.

This clonotype was found a few times. The genes are TRBV18 and TRBJ2-3; 10 nucleotides line up with TRBD1. V dropped 4 bases and J dropped 3; count of bases not matched to a gene: 16. This CDR3 is built from 19 residues. Germline lookup yields CDR1 KGHSH and CDR2 LQKENI. Here the CDR3 DNA reads TGTGCCAGCTCACGGATCCGACAGGGGGCATTGGGGGGAACAGATACGCAGTATTTT. Protein: CASSRIRQGALGGTDTQYF.

Concerning this clonotype itself: A much larger clone is a single base away; this may be a read error. This chain uses TRBV11-3 with TRBJ2-5; TRBD1 aligns across 9 bases. The germline CDR1 and CDR2 sequences are SGHNT and YENEEA. This CDR3 is 15 amino acids long. CDR3: CAGSRGQGRQETQYF. The CDR3 DNA reads as TGTGCCGGCAGTCGGGGACAGGGTCGTCAGGAGACCCAGTACTTC.

The sample holds a few counts of this clonotype. This chain uses TRBV9 with TRBJ1-1; D is unclear. Trimming removed 2 bases at V and 3 bases at J, with 8 bases between. In germline, CDR1 is SGDLS, CDR2 YYNGEE. CDR3 length: 13 amino acids. The CDR3 DNA sequence: TGTGCCAGCAGCGTCGGACCGGACACTGAAGCTTTCTTT. Its translation: CASSVGPDTEAFF. The variable domain in full, completed from reference TRBV9 and TRBJ1-1, reads DSGVTQTPKHLITATGQRVTLRCSPRSGDLSVYWYQQSLDQGLQFLIQYYNGEERAKGNILERFSAQQFPDLHSELNLSSLELGDSALYFCASSVGPDTEAFFGQGTRLTVV.

In its sample, this clonotype was seen many times. The CDR3 DNA is TGTGCCAGCAGTTTGAGGACAGGGAGGAACTATGGCTACACCTTC. Protein product: CASSLRTGRNYGYTF. The J gene is TRBJ1-2, the V gene TRBV28; TRBD1 matches at 8 bases. The junction had 5 bases not matched to a gene; V was cut back by 3 bases and J by 2 bases. This CDR3 comprises 15 residues. The germline V gene has CDR1 MDHEN and CDR2 SYDVKM.

This chain connects TRBV28 to TRBJ1-4; D ambiguous. Trimming left V 9 bases short and J 0 bases short, with 5 bases between. CDR1 MDHEN and CDR2 SYDVKM come from the germline V gene. This CDR3 contains 12 residues. CDR3 in DNA: TGTGCCAGTGCCACAACTAATGAAAAACTGTTTTTT. Translated: CASATTNEKLFF.

The chain links TRBV9 to TRBJ1-1; D unclear. CDR3 length equals 12 residues. Trimming shortened V by 3 bases and J by 5 bases, and 8 bases separated the two germline ends. Per the germline V gene, CDR1 is SGDLS and CDR2 is YYNGEE. The CDR3 loop reads CASSGRGTEAFF. CDR3 nucleotide sequence: TGTGCCAGCAGCGGCAGAGGGACTGAAGCTTTCTTT.

This clonotype came up a few times. This chain connects TRBV24-1 to TRBJ2-3, with D perhaps TRBD2 (5 bases). CDR1 KGHDR and CDR2 SFDVKD come from the germline V gene. V lost 4 bases, J lost 2 bases, and 15 bases lay in between. The CDR3 length is 16 residues. The DNA for the CDR3 is TGTGCCACCAGTGACGCCAGGCGAGCGGTCACAGATACGCAGTATTTT. Its protein is CATSDARRAVTDTQYF.

This clonotype appeared a few times. The V call is TRBV7-2, the J call TRBJ1-6, with D maybe TRBD1 (5 bases). The CDR3 extends over 14 amino acids. V gave up 5 bases and J gave up 6 bases, with 11 bases separating them. Looked up from germline, CDR1 is SGHTA and CDR2 is FQGNSA. The CDR3 protein is CASSGGGGNSPLHF. In DNA form, the CDR3 reads TGTGCCAGCAGCGGGGGGGGAGGTAATTCACCCCTCCACTTT.

This clonotype was observed many times. This chain links TRBV5-1 with TRBJ1-2; tentatively, D is TRBD1 (6 bases). The germline CDR1 and CDR2 sequences are SGHRS and YFSETQ. This CDR3 comprises 15 residues. Trimming shortened V by 3 bases and J by 0 bases, and 12 bases separated the two germline ends. CDR3 region: CASSYGQLANYGYTF. As DNA, the CDR3 is TGCGCCAGCAGCTACGGACAGCTTGCTAACTATGGCTACACCTTC.

This clonotype was counted many times. The chain links TRBV12-3 or TRBV12-4 to TRBJ2-5, with TRBD2 matching over 7 bases. V was pared by 1 base and J by 1 base, with 3 bases of the junction left unmatched. This CDR3 contains 15 residues. The CDR3 sequence: CASSLGGTIQETQYF. The CDR3 region has the DNA TGTGCCAGCAGTTTAGGTGGGACTATCCAAGAGACCCAGTACTTC.

This clonotype was counted only a few times. V and J are TRBV24-1 and TRBJ2-1, with TRBD1 matching 9 bases. V shed 3 bases, J shed 7 bases, and the junction held 9 bases outside the gene matches. This CDR3 has 16 amino acids. Germline V lookup: CDR1 KGHDR, CDR2 SFDVKD. The CDR3 nucleotides read TGTGCCACCAGTGATCTCAGGGGGGACAGGGTGAATGAGCAGTTCTTC. Amino acids: CATSDLRGDRVNEQFF.

Ten or more counts support this clonotype. The gene calls are TRBV6-2 or TRBV6-3 and TRBJ2-7; 11 positions match TRBD2. Germline CDR1 MNHEY, CDR2 SVGEGT. This CDR3 has 16 amino acids. Losses at the gene ends were 7 bases for V and 0 bases for J; bases not matched to a gene: 8. Written as DNA, the CDR3 is TGTGCCAGCATTCCGACTAGCGGGGTAAGCTCCTACGAGCAGTACTTC. Translated: CASIPTSGVSSYEQYF.

This clonotype was counted at least ten times. The chain carries TRBV7-9 and TRBJ2-1; 9 bases fit TRBD1. Per the germline V gene, CDR1 is SEHNR and CDR2 is FQNEAQ (reference sequence). The CDR3 sequence is 15 residues long. Trimming took 4 bases from V and 4 from J; bases not matched to a gene: 5. The CDR3 bases are TGTGCCAGCAGCTCAAGACAGGGGGGATACAATGAGCAGTTCTTC. This codes for CASSSRQGGYNEQFF.

The table lists this clonotype with many counts. This chain links TRBV7-8 with TRBJ1-4, with no clear D. The CDR3 runs 14 residues. Germline CDR1 and CDR2: SGHVS and FQNEAQ. V lost 1 base and J 0 bases, leaving 3 bases between the germline ends. CDR3 DNA sequence: TGTGCCAGCAGCTTAGGGGCAACTAATGAAAAACTGTTTTTT. Its translation is CASSLGATNEKLFF.

The V and J genes are TRBV10-3 and TRBJ2-5; 9 bases line up with TRBD2. Trimming removed 4 bases from V and 5 bases from J; junction bases left unmatched: 2. In germline, CDR1 is ENHRY, CDR2 SYGVKD. CDR3 length: 13 amino acids. The CDR3 sequence: CAISVTSGETQYF. The CDR3 nucleotides are TGTGCCATCAGTGTGACTAGCGGTGAGACCCAGTACTTC.

CDR3 bases: TGTGCCAGTAGCCCCCAGCCCCCGGGAGTGGGTTCCAATGAGCAGTTCTTC. Its protein is CASSPQPPGVGSNEQFF. The chain links TRBV19 to TRBJ2-1; maybe TRBD2 (6 bases). The CDR3 runs 17 residues. With 6 bases removed from V and 6 bases from J, the gap between germline ends came to 24 bases. The germline V gene encodes CDR1 LNHDA and CDR2 SQIVND (reference sequence).

This clonotype was found many times. This sequence joins TRBV7-9 and TRBJ1-6; D unclear. The CDR3 loop spans 15 amino acids. Trimming took 5 bases from V and 4 from J, leaving 12 bases between them. The germline gives CDR1 SEHNR, CDR2 FQNEAQ (reference sequence). CDR3 sequence: CASSPTDTYNSPLHF. The DNA for the CDR3 is TGTGCCAGCAGCCCAACCGACACTTATAATTCACCCCTCCACTTT. Based on the CDR3 plus reference TRBV7-9 and TRBJ1-6, the full variable domain is DTGVSQNPRHKITKRGQNVTFRCDPISEHNRLYWYRQTLGQGPEFLTYFQNEAQLEKSRLLSDRFSAERPKGSFSTLEIQRTEQGDSAMYLCASSPTDTYNSPLHFGNGTRLTVT.

This clonotype was recorded many times. This chain uses TRBV6-1 with TRBJ2-1, with 9 bases that match TRBD1. V lost 9 bases to trimming and J lost 5 bases; unmatched junction nucleotides: 11. The CDR3 is made up of 15 amino acids. Germline V lookup: CDR1 MNHNS, CDR2 SASEGT. This CDR3 reads CASNWGGQGHNEQFF. Written as DNA, the CDR3 is TGTGCCAGTAATTGGGGGGGACAGGGCCACAATGAGCAGTTCTTC.

Many counts were recorded for this clonotype. The V call is TRBV11-2, the J call TRBJ2-7, with a possible D match to TRBD1 (7 bases). The CDR3 has 14 amino acids. From germline, CDR1 is SGHAT and CDR2 FQNNGV. V was clipped by 3 bases and J by 4 bases, with 13 bases between them. The CDR3: CASSFAGQMYEQYF. The DNA of the CDR3 is TGTGCCAGCAGCTTCGCGGGACAGATGTACGAGCAGTACTTC.

V is TRBV27 and J is TRBJ2-7; 8 bases fit TRBD1. The CDR3 has 15 residues. Germline CDR1 is MNHEY and CDR2 is SMNVEV (reference sequence). Trimming took 1 base from V and 3 from J; bases not matched to a gene: 5. The CDR3 bases are TGTGCCAGCAGTTTATGGACAGGGTTGAACTACGAGCAGTACTTC. It encodes CASSLWTGLNYEQYF.

There are a few counts of this clonotype. This chain connects TRBV11-3 to TRBJ2-2; 10 bases line up with TRBD2. Germline values: CDR1 SGHNT, CDR2 YENEEA. Germline trimming cut 5 bases from V and 5 bases from J; bases unmatched to any gene: 5. The CDR3 is 15 amino acids. The CDR3 DNA is TGTGCCAGCAGCCCTAGCGGGAGCGCTACCGGGGAGCTGTTTTTT. Translated: CASSPSGSATGELFF.

This clonotype was recorded many times. The rearrangement uses TRBV7-2 and TRBJ2-1, with TRBD2 as a possible D gene (6 bases). V dropped 4 bases and J dropped 6 bases, with 19 bases sitting between them. The CDR3 consists of 16 residues. Looked up from germline, CDR1 is SGHTA and CDR2 is FQGNSA. The CDR3 here is CASSSSAGLVGNEQFF. The DNA of the CDR3 is TGTGCCAGCAGCTCATCGGCGGGGCTAGTGGGCAATGAGCAGTTCTTC.